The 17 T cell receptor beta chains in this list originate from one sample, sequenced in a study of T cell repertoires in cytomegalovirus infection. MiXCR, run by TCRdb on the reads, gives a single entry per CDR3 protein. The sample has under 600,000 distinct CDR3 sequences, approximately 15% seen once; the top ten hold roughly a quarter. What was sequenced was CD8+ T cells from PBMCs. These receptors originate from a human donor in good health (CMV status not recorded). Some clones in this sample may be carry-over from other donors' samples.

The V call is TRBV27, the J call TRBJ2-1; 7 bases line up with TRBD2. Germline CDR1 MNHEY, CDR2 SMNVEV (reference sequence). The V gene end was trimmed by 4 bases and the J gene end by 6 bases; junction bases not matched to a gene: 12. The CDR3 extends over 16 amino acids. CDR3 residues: CASSSSHGLVVNEQFF. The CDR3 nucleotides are TGTGCCAGCAGTTCCTCACACGGACTAGTTGTCAATGAGCAGTTCTTC.

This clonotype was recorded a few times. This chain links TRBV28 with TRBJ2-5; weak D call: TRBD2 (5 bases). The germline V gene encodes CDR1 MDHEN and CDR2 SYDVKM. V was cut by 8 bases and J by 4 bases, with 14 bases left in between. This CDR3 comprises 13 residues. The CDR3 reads CASRSSRRETQYF. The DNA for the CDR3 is TGTGCCAGCCGTTCTAGCAGGAGAGAGACCCAGTACTTC. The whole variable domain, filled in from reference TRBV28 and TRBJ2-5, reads DVKVTQSSRYLVKRTGEKVFLECVQDMDHENMFWYRQDPGLGLRLIYFSYDVKMKEKGDIPEGYSVSREKKERFSLILESASTNQTSMYLCASRSSRRETQYFGPGTRLLVL.

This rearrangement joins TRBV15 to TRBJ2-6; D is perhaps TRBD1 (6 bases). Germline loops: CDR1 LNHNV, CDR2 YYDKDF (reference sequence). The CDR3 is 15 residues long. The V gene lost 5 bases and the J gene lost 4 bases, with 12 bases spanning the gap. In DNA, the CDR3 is TGTGCCACCAGCTCGGGACAATCCGGGGCCAACGTCCTGACTTTC. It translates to CATSSGQSGANVLTF.

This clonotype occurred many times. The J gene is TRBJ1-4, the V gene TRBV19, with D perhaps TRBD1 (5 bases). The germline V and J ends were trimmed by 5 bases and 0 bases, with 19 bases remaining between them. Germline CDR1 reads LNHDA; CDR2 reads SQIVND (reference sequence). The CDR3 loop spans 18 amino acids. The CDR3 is CASSPRGTSYATNEKLFF. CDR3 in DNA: TGTGCCAGTAGTCCTCGAGGGACCTCCTACGCAACTAATGAAAAACTGTTTTTT.

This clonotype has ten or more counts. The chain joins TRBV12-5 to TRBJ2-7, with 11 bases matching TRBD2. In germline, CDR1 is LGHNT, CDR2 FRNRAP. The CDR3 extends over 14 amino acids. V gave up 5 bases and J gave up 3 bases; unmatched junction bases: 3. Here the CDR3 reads CASGQTSGDYEQYF. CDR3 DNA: TGTGCTAGTGGTCAGACTAGCGGGGACTACGAGCAGTACTTC.

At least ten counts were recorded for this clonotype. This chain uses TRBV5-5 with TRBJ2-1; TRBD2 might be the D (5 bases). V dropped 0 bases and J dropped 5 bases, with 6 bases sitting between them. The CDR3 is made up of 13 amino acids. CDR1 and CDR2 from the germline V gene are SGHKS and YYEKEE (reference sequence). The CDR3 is CASSLAGNNEQFF. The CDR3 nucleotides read TGTGCCAGCAGCTTGGCCGGGAACAATGAGCAGTTCTTC. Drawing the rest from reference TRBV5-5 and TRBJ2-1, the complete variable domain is DAGVTQSPTHLIKTRGQQVTLRCSPISGHKSVSWYQQVLGQGPQFIFQYYEKEERGRGNFPDRFSARQFPNYSSELNVNALLLGDSALYLCASSLAGNNEQFFGPGTRLTVL.

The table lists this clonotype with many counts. The CDR3 nucleotides are TGCGCCAGCAGCCAAGATCGTTACAGAATGAACACTGAAGCTTTCTTT. Amino acids: CASSQDRYRMNTEAFF. The V call is TRBV4-1, the J call TRBJ1-1; D call uncertain. From germline, CDR1 is MGHRA and CDR2 YSYEKL. V gave up 0 bases and J gave up 0 bases, with 11 bases separating them. The CDR3 spans 16 residues.

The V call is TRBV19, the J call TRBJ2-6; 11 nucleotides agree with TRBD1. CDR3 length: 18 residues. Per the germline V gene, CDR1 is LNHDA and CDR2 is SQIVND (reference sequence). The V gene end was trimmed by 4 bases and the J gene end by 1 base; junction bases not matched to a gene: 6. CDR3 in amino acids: CASSNRDRGSSGANVLTF. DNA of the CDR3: TGTGCCAGTAGTAACCGGGACAGGGGGTCTTCTGGGGCCAACGTCCTGACTTTC.

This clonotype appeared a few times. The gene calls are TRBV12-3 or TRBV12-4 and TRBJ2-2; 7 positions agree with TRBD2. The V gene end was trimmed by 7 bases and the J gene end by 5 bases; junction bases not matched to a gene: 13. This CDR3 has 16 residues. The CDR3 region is CASTPPGGGRTGELFF. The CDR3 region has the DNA TGTGCCAGCACCCCACCTGGGGGGGGTCGGACCGGGGAGCTGTTTTTT.

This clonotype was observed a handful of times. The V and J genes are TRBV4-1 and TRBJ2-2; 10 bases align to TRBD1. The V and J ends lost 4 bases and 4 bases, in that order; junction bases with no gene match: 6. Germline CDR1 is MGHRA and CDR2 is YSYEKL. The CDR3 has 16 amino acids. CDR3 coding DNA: TGCGCCAGCAGCCCAGGACAGGGGGAGGTCACCGGGGAGCTGTTTTTT. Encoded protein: CASSPGQGEVTGELFF.

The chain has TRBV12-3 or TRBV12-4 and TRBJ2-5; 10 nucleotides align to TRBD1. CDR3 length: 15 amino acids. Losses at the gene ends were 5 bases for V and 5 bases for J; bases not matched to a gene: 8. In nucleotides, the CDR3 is TGTGCCAGCAGTCTCCTGGACAGGGGGGGGGAGACCCAGTACTTC. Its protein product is CASSLLDRGGETQYF.

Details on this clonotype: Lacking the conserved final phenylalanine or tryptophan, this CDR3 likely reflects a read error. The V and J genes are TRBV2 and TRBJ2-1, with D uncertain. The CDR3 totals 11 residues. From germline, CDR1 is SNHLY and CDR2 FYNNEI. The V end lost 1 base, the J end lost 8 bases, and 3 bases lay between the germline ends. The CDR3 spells CASSEGDEQFL. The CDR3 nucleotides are TGTGCCAGCAGTGAAGGGGATGAGCAGTTCTTA.

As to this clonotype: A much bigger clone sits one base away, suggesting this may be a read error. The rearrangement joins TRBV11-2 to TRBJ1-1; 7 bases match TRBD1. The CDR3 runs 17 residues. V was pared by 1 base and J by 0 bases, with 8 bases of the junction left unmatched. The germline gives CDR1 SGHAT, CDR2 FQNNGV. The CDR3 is CASSLVPGQCMNTEAFF. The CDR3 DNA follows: TGTGCCAGCAGCTTAGTCCCGGGACAGTGTATGAACACTGAAGCTTTCTTT.

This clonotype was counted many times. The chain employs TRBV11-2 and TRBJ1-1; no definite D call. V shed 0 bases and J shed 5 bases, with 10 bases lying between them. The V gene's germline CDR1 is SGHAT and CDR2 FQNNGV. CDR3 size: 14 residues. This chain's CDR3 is CASSLDEWGTEAFF. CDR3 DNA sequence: TGTGCCAGCAGCTTAGATGAGTGGGGAACTGAAGCTTTCTTT.

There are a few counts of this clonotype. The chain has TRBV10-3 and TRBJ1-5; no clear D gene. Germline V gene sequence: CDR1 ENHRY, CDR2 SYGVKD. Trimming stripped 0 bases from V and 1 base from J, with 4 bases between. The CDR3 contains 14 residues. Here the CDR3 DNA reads TGTGCCATCAGTGAGTCATGGAGCAATCAGCCCCAGCATTTT. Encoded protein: CAISESWSNQPQHF.

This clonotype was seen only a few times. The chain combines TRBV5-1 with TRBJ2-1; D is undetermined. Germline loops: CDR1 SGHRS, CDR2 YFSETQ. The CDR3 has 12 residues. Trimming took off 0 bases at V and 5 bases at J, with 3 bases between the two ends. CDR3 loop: CASSLAHNEQFF. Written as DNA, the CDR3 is TGCGCCAGCAGCTTGGCTCACAATGAGCAGTTCTTC.

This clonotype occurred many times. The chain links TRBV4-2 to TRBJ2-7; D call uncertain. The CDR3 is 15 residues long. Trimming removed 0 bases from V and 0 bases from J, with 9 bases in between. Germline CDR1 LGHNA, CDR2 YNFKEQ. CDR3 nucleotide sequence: TGTGCCAGCAGCCAAGAGCAGGCCCCCTCCTACGAGCAGTACTTC. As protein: CASSQEQAPSYEQYF.